The rows below give T cell receptor beta chains drawn from one sample of a study of OX40 agonist ivuxolimab in advanced cancers. Method: immunoSEQ multiplex PCR; TCRdb's copy keeps in-frame clones and lacks some. Of 15,000 to 20,000 clones in the sample, more than 80% were seen once. The source material was CD4+ or CD8+ T cells sorted from blood, sampled in a trial of the OX40 agonist ivuxolimab. These receptors came from an adult with an advanced solid tumor such as melanoma, head and neck, liver or kidney cancer. Each CDR3 is given with its conserved first and last residue. Each record gives: CDR3 protein, CDR3 DNA, J gene, D gene, clone size, V gene. A D gene is named only where the DNA matches it firmly. Clone sizes are given selectively: once, few, many, or a class where the clone is expanded.

CDR3: CASSHPPGGEGEQFF; DNA: TGTGCCAGCAGCCATCCCCCGGGGGGAGAGGGGGAGCAGTTCTTC; J: TRBJ2-1; D: TRBD2; size: few; V: TRBV9
CDR3: CASSSTSGNEQFF; DNA: TGTGCCAGCAGTTCGACTAGCGGCAATGAGCAGTTCTTC; J: TRBJ2-1; D: TRBD2; size: -; V: TRBV27
CDR3: CASSPGTGDYEQYF; DNA: TGCGCCAGCAGCCCCGGGACAGGGGACTACGAGCAGTACTTC; J: TRBJ2-7; D: TRBD1; size: -; V: TRBV11-2
CDR3: CASYLEGTYEQYF; DNA: TGCGCCAGCTACCTTGAAGGGACCTACGAGCAGTACTTC; J: TRBJ2-7; D: -; size: -; V: TRBV5-1
CDR3: CASSSTGAGLTDTQYF; DNA: TGTGCCAGCAGCTCCACAGGGGCGGGACTCACAGATACGCAGTATTTT; J: TRBJ2-3; D: -; size: medium-sized; V: TRBV7-2
CDR3: CASSPGFGDTQYF; DNA: TGTGCCAGCAGCCCAGGTTTTGGGGATACGCAGTATTTT; J: TRBJ2-3; D: -; size: -; V: TRBV7-6
CDR3: CASSHGTYQREQYF; DNA: TGCGCCAGCAGCCATGGGACGTACCAGAGGGAGCAGTACTTC; J: TRBJ2-7; D: -; size: few; V: TRBV4-3
CDR3: CASSRQGYEQYF; DNA: TGTGCCAGCAGCAGACAGGGCTACGAGCAGTACTTC; J: TRBJ2-7; D: TRBD1; size: -; V: TRBV27
CDR3: CASSTRDSSYNEQFF; DNA: TGTGCCAGCAGCACCCGGGACAGTTCCTACAATGAGCAGTTCTTC; J: TRBJ2-1; D: TRBD1; size: -; V: TRBV7-3
CDR3: CASSSDRALYEQYF; DNA: TGTGCCAGCAGCTCGGACAGGGCGCTCTACGAGCAGTACTTC; J: TRBJ2-7; D: TRBD1; size: -; V: TRBV7-6
CDR3: CASSPSVNQPQHF; DNA: TGTGCCAGCAGTCCATCAGTTAATCAGCCCCAGCATTTT; J: TRBJ1-5; D: -; size: once; V: TRBV27
CDR3: CASRGTNFETQYF; DNA: TGTGCCTCGAGGGGGACAAATTTCGAGACCCAGTACTTC; J: TRBJ2-5; D: -; size: -; V: TRBV19
CDR3: CASSLPGKDTEAFF; DNA: TGCGCCAGCAGCCTCCCGGGGAAGGACACTGAAGCTTTCTTT; J: TRBJ1-1; D: -; size: -; V: TRBV4-3
CDR3: CASSTRTGTYNEQFF; DNA: TGTGCCAGCAGCACGAGGACAGGGACATACAATGAGCAGTTCTTC; J: TRBJ2-1; D: TRBD1; size: -; V: TRBV14
CDR3: CACLGGGGYTF; DNA: TGTGCCTGCCTTGGGGGGGGTGGCTACACCTTC; J: TRBJ1-2; D: -; size: -; V: TRBV25-1
CDR3: CASSFQGPRHNEQFF; DNA: TGTGCCAGCAGCTTTCAGGGGCCGCGACACAATGAGCAGTTCTTC; J: TRBJ2-1; D: -; size: few; V: TRBV7-6
CDR3: CASSPVTGPNIQYF; DNA: TGTGCCAGCAGTCCGGTGACAGGGCCAAACATTCAGTACTTC; J: TRBJ2-4; D: TRBD1; size: -; V: TRBV28
CDR3: CASSPGGAGDTQYF; DNA: TGTGCCAGCAGCCCTGGGGGAGCTGGAGATACGCAGTATTTT; J: TRBJ2-3; D: -; size: -; V: TRBV7-3
CDR3: CASSQDSETQYF; DNA: TGCGCCAGCAGCCAAGATTCGGAGACCCAGTACTTC; J: TRBJ2-5; D: -; size: -; V: TRBV4-3
CDR3: CASSPLHGAGGRMETQYF; DNA: TGCGCCAGCAGCCCCCTCCATGGGGCGGGGGGACGGATGGAGACCCAGTACTTC; J: TRBJ2-5; D: TRBD2; size: -; V: TRBV4-1
CDR3: CASTLTGPHDEQFF; DNA: TGTGCCAGCACCCTGACTGGGCCCCACGATGAGCAGTTCTTC; J: TRBJ2-1; D: -; size: -; V: TRBV5-5
CDR3: CASSEGGLPPDTQYF; DNA: TGTGCCAGCAGCGAGGGGGGACTCCCCCCAGATACGCAGTATTTT; J: TRBJ2-3; D: -; size: -; V: TRBV9
CDR3: CASSPRDRNFGELFF; DNA: TGTGCCAGCAGTCCCCGGGACAGAAATTTCGGGGAGCTGTTTTTT; J: TRBJ2-2; D: TRBD1; size: -; V: TRBV27
CDR3: CASSDSAGGFMDTQYF; DNA: TGTGCCAGCAGTGACTCTGCGGGAGGGTTCATGGATACGCAGTATTTT; J: TRBJ2-3; D: TRBD2; size: -; V: TRBV6-4
CDR3: CASSPGTGTGGVFTYEQYF; DNA: TGTGCCAGCTCACCAGGAACCGGGACAGGGGGCGTTTTCACCTACGAGCAGTACTTC; J: TRBJ2-7; D: TRBD1; size: few; V: TRBV18
CDR3: CASSFRGSGKSNQPQHF; DNA: TGTGCCAGCAGCTTTAGAGGGTCAGGGAAGAGCAATCAGCCCCAGCATTTT; J: TRBJ1-5; D: -; size: -; V: TRBV7-2
CDR3: CASGSLLRSHNTEAFF; DNA: TGTGCCAGCGGAAGCCTCCTTAGAAGCCACAACACTGAAGCTTTCTTT; J: TRBJ1-1; D: -; size: -; V: TRBV9
CDR3: CASSTPGAQETQYF; DNA: TGTGCCAGCAGTACGCCCGGGGCCCAAGAGACCCAGTACTTC; J: TRBJ2-5; D: -; size: -; V: TRBV6-5
CDR3: CASKPQGVMRDTEAFF; DNA: TGTGCCAGCAAGCCCCAGGGGGTCATGAGGGACACTGAAGCTTTCTTT; J: TRBJ1-1; D: TRBD1; size: -; V: TRBV7-2
CDR3: CASSSWDSPYNEQFF; DNA: TGTGCCAGCAGCAGCTGGGACAGCCCCTACAATGAGCAGTTCTTC; J: TRBJ2-1; D: TRBD1; size: -; V: TRBV7-9
CDR3: CASSTPGTSYEQYF; DNA: TGTGCCAGTAGTACTCCCGGGACTTCATACGAGCAGTACTTC; J: TRBJ2-7; D: -; size: -; V: TRBV19
CDR3: CASSAVGGQGVWSVDEQYF; DNA: TGTGCCAGTAGTGCCGTCGGGGGACAGGGGGTCTGGTCTGTAGACGAGCAGTACTTC; J: TRBJ2-7; D: TRBD1; size: once; V: TRBV19
CDR3: CASTSGELANYGYTF; DNA: TGTGCCAGCACCTCCGGGGAGTTAGCTAACTATGGCTACACCTTC; J: TRBJ1-2; D: -; size: -; V: TRBV2
CDR3: CASSQVGADEQYF; DNA: TGTGCCAGCAGCCAAGTGGGGGCCGACGAGCAGTACTTC; J: TRBJ2-7; D: -; size: -; V: TRBV7-8
CDR3: CASSLSNWGLAEAFF; DNA: TGTGCCAGCAGTTTATCAAACTGGGGCCTCGCTGAAGCTTTCTTT; J: TRBJ1-1; D: -; size: -; V: TRBV28